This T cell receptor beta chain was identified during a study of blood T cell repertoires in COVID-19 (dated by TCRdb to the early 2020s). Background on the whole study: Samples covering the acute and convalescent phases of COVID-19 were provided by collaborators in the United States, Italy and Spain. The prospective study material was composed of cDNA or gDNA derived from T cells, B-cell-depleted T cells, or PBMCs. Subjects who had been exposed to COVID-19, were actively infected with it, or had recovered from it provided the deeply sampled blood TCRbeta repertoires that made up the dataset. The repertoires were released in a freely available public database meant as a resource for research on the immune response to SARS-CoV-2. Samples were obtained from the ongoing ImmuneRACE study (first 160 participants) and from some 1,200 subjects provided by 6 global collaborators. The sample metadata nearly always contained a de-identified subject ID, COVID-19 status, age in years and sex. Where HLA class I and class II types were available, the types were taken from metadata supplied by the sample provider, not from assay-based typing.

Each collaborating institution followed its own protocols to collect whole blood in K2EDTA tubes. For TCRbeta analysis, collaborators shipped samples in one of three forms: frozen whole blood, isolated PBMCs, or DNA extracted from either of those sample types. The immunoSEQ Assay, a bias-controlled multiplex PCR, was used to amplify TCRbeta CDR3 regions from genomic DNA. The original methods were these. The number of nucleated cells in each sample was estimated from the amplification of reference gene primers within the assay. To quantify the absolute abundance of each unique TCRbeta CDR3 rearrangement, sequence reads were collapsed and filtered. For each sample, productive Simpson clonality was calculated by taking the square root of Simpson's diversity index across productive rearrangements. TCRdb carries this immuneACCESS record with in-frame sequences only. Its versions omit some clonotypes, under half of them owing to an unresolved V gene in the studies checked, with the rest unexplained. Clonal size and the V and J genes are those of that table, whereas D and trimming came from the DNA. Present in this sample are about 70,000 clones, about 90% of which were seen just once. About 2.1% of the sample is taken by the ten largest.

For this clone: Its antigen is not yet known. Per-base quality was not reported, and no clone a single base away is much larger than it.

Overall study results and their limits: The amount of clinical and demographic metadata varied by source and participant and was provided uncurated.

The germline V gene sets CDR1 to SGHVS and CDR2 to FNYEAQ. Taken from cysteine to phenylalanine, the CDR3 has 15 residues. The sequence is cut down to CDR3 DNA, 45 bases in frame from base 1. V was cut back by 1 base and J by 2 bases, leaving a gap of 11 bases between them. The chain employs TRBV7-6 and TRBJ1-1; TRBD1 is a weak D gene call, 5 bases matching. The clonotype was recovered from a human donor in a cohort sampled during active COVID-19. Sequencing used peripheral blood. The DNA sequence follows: TGTGCCAGCAGCTTAGAAACAGGCCCAAACACTGAAGCTTTCTTT. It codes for CASSLETGPNTEAFF.